This T cell receptor beta chain originates from a study of CD8+ T cells in alopecia areata. Treatment noted: oral pan-JAK inhibitor, 5-10 mg twice daily. Study-wide points: Higher clonality was seen in lesional scalp than in normal scalp, especially in alopecia totalis/universalis.

The junction had 5 bases not matched to a gene; V was cut back by 2 bases and J by 4 bases. The germline V gene encodes CDR1 SGHRS and CDR2 YFSETQ. CDR3 size: 15 residues. To note about this clone: What it binds is unknown.

Reverse transcription of extracted RNA yielded cDNA, which provided the sequencing template. Profiling relied on immunoSEQ multiplex PCR, and the TCRdb table lists in-frame clones only, not all of them. The profile shows nearly 95,000 clones, just over 70% of them singletons. The sequence came from a human donor with alopecia areata. The sequencing here drew on CD8+ T cells sorted from blood, taken around week 46, from a patient treated with tofacitinib. J is TRBJ2-1 and V is TRBV5-1, with 8 positions matching TRBD1. For the CDR3, the DNA is TGCGCCAGCAGCTTTGGACAGGGTCATTACAATGAGCAGTTCTTC. This encodes CASSFGQGHYNEQFF.